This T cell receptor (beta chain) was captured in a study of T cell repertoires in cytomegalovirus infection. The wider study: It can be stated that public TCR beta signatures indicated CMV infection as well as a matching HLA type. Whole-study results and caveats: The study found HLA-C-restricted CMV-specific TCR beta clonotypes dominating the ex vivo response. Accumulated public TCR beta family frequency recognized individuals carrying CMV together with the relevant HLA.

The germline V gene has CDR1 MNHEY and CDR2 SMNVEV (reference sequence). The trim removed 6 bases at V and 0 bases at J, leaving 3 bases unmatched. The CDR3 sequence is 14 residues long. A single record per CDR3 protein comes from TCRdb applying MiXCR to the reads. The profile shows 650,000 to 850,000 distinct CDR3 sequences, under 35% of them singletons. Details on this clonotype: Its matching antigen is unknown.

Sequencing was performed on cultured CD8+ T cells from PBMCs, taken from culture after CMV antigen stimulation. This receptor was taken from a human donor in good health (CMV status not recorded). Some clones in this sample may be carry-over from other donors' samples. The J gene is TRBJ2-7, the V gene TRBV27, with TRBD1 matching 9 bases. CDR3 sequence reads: CASRGTGSSYEQYV. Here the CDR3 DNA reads TGTGCCAGCAGGGGGACAGGGAGCTCCTACGAGCAGTACGTC.